This T cell receptor beta chain was obtained from a study of T cells in Graves' hyperthyroidism and ophthalmopathy. Overall study context: Peripheral blood was drawn at first diagnosis, prior to all treatment. The study's findings and limits: By a 13 V-J model, ophthalmopathy was set apart from stable hyperthyroidism. In validation, the model predicted ophthalmopathy. These predictions came a median roughly seven months before onset.

This clonotype was detected a few times. What it recognizes is unknown. Trimming removed 0 bases at V and 2 bases at J, with 15 bases between. CDR3 length: 16 residues. CDR1 and CDR2 (germline): DFQATT, SNEGSKA (reference sequence). The source material, RNA transcripts, was used to amplify TCR beta CDR3 regions. TCR CDR3 underwent first-round RT-PCR with the HTBI primer set. From the multiplex PCR reads, TCRdb called clonotypes with MiXCR, one entry per CDR3 protein. This table has about 640,000 distinct CDR3 sequences, 20% appearing once. For ophthalmopathy patients, the Clinical Activity Score was at least 3 and the NOSPECS grade at least 4; duration was under 3 months.

Input material: blood. The TCR was taken from a man younger than 40 with Graves' ophthalmopathy. The chain employs TRBV20-1 and TRBJ2-3, with D tentatively TRBD2 (5 bases). The CDR3 region is CSARDLVTTFTDTQYF. CDR3 in DNA: TGCAGTGCTAGAGATCTGGTGACTACTTTCACAGATACGCAGTATTTT.